A selection of T cell receptor beta chains follows, all from one sample in a study of Ad26.COV2.S vaccination and SARS-CoV-2 variants. Sequencing was performed with immunoSEQ multiplex PCR; in TCRdb, only in-frame clones are kept and a portion is missing. The table includes over 400,000 clones, about 92% detected once. Sample: peripheral blood, taken in a trial of Ad26.COV2.S vaccine versus placebo. These receptors were collected from a person between 18 and 65 years old who received the Ad26.COV2.S COVID-19 vaccine or a placebo. Both conserved end residues are part of each CDR3. Fields, in order: clone size, D gene, V gene, J gene, CDR3 DNA, CDR3 protein. A D gene is named only where the DNA matches it firmly. Only part of the rows carry a size: once, few, many, or a class if the clone is expanded.

clone size: once; D gene: NA; V gene: TRBV7-2; J gene: TRBJ1-2; CDR3 DNA: TGTGCCAGCAGCCCTGTCGGCTACACCTTC; CDR3 protein: CASSPVGYTF
clone size: NA; D gene: NA; V gene: TRBV15; J gene: TRBJ1-1; CDR3 DNA: TGTGCCACCAGCAGAGATCTTCCAGCTGAAGCTTTCTTT; CDR3 protein: CATSRDLPAEAFF
clone size: NA; D gene: NA; V gene: TRBV4-3; J gene: TRBJ2-2; CDR3 DNA: TGCGCCAGCAGCCAAGATCGGGTTAAGTTTCGCAGGGGGAACACCGGGGAGCTGTTTTTT; CDR3 protein: CASSQDRVKFRRGNTGELFF
clone size: once; D gene: NA; V gene: TRBV5-5; J gene: TRBJ1-5; CDR3 DNA: TGTGCCAGCAGCCCATCGGGACACTTTTATCAGCCCCAGCATTTT; CDR3 protein: CASSPSGHFYQPQHF
clone size: NA; D gene: NA; V gene: TRBV30; J gene: TRBJ1-2; CDR3 DNA: TGTGCCTGGAGTGGTGACAAAGGCGGCTACACCTTC; CDR3 protein: CAWSGDKGGYTF
clone size: NA; D gene: NA; V gene: TRBV27; J gene: TRBJ2-1; CDR3 DNA: TGTGCCAGCAGTCACAGACAGGACCCGAGCTCCTACAATGAGCAGTTCTTC; CDR3 protein: CASSHRQDPSSYNEQFF
clone size: NA; D gene: NA; V gene: TRBV5-1; J gene: TRBJ2-2; CDR3 DNA: TGCGCCAGCAGCTTGTACAGGAACACCGGGGAGCTGTTTTTT; CDR3 protein: CASSLYRNTGELFF
clone size: NA; D gene: TRBD1; V gene: TRBV4-1; J gene: TRBJ2-7; CDR3 DNA: TGCGCCAGCAGCCAGATTTCCGGGACAGGTGGTTCCTACGAGCAGTACTTC; CDR3 protein: CASSQISGTGGSYEQYF
clone size: NA; D gene: NA; V gene: TRBV7-2; J gene: TRBJ2-7; CDR3 DNA: TGTGCCAGCAGCTTCACTAGAGGTTACGAGCAGTACTTC; CDR3 protein: CASSFTRGYEQYF
clone size: NA; D gene: NA; V gene: TRBV18; J gene: TRBJ2-7; CDR3 DNA: TGTGCCAGCTCACCCCTCAGTAGCTCCTACGAGCAGTACTTC; CDR3 protein: CASSPLSSSYEQYF
clone size: NA; D gene: NA; V gene: TRBV10-3; J gene: TRBJ1-2; CDR3 DNA: TGTGCCTCTATGGGAGGGCAGGGGCATGGCTACACCTTC; CDR3 protein: CASMGGQGHGYTF
clone size: NA; D gene: NA; V gene: TRBV12-3/TRBV12-4; J gene: TRBJ2-2; CDR3 DNA: TGTGCCAGCAGCGTCGCCGGGGAGCTGTTTTTT; CDR3 protein: CASSVAGELFF
clone size: NA; D gene: NA; V gene: TRBV19; J gene: TRBJ1-5; CDR3 DNA: TGTGCCAGTAGTCTCAGACAGCACTTTAACCCCAATCAGCCCCAGCATTTT; CDR3 protein: CASSLRQHFNPNQPQHF
clone size: NA; D gene: NA; V gene: TRBV5-4; J gene: TRBJ2-3; CDR3 DNA: TGTGCCAGCACCGCTTGGGGGTTTTCAGCGGCCACCACAGATACGCAGTATTTT; CDR3 protein: CASTAWGFSAATTDTQYF
clone size: NA; D gene: NA; V gene: TRBV9; J gene: TRBJ2-7; CDR3 DNA: TGTGCCAGCAGCGTTACAGAAAGGACCTACGAGCAGTACTTC; CDR3 protein: CASSVTERTYEQYF
clone size: NA; D gene: TRBD1; V gene: TRBV6-6; J gene: TRBJ2-5; CDR3 DNA: TGTGCCAGCAGTTACGGGACAGGGGCCCAAGAGACCCAGTACTTC; CDR3 protein: CASSYGTGAQETQYF
clone size: NA; D gene: NA; V gene: TRBV27; J gene: TRBJ2-7; CDR3 DNA: TGTGCCAGCAGTTTCCGGAGGGGACACGAGCAGTACTTC; CDR3 protein: CASSFRRGHEQYF
clone size: few; D gene: NA; V gene: TRBV10-3; J gene: TRBJ1-1; CDR3 DNA: TGTGCCATCAGTGAGTCGGTGGGGGCGGGAAGGTCCACTGAAGCTTTCTTT; CDR3 protein: CAISESVGAGRSTEAFF
clone size: NA; D gene: NA; V gene: TRBV6-5; J gene: TRBJ2-7; CDR3 DNA: TGTGCCACCTTAAGGAGAGAGACCTACGAGCAGTACTTC; CDR3 protein: CATLRRETYEQYF
clone size: NA; D gene: TRBD1; V gene: TRBV12-3/TRBV12-4; J gene: TRBJ1-2; CDR3 DNA: TGTGCCAGCAGCCCGGGACAGTTATATGGCTACACCTTC; CDR3 protein: CASSPGQLYGYTF
clone size: NA; D gene: TRBD1; V gene: TRBV27; J gene: TRBJ2-1; CDR3 DNA: TGTGCCAGCAGCCCAGGGGGACAGGGGCTTTATGAGCAGTTCTTC; CDR3 protein: CASSPGGQGLYEQFF
clone size: NA; D gene: NA; V gene: TRBV20-1; J gene: TRBJ1-2; CDR3 DNA: TGCAGTGCTAGTGTACCGGGGGGGGACTATGGCTACACCTTC; CDR3 protein: CSASVPGGDYGYTF
clone size: few; D gene: NA; V gene: TRBV19; J gene: TRBJ1-5; CDR3 DNA: TGTGCCAGTAGTATTGTGCGCGTTCGCAATCAGCCCCAGCATTTT; CDR3 protein: CASSIVRVRNQPQHF
clone size: NA; D gene: NA; V gene: TRBV9; J gene: TRBJ1-6; CDR3 DNA: TGTGCCAGCAGCGTAGTTGCGGGTATCGATTCACCCCTCCACTTT; CDR3 protein: CASSVVAGIDSPLHF
clone size: once; D gene: NA; V gene: TRBV7-2; J gene: TRBJ1-5; CDR3 DNA: TGTGCCAGCAGCTTAGGAGGGTACCTAACAACCAATCAGCCCCAGCATTTT; CDR3 protein: CASSLGGYLTTNQPQHF
clone size: NA; D gene: TRBD2; V gene: TRBV19; J gene: TRBJ2-3; CDR3 DNA: TGTGCCAGTAGTGGGGCGGGAGCAGATACGCAGTATTTT; CDR3 protein: CASSGAGADTQYF
clone size: NA; D gene: NA; V gene: TRBV27; J gene: TRBJ2-1; CDR3 DNA: TGTGCCAGCAGTTTATTAGGCAGGGGAAGGAGGTTCTTC; CDR3 protein: CASSLLGRGRRFF
clone size: NA; D gene: NA; V gene: TRBV19; J gene: TRBJ1-1; CDR3 DNA: TGTGCCAGTAGTATCGGCAGAAACACTGAAGCTTTCTTT; CDR3 protein: CASSIGRNTEAFF
clone size: NA; D gene: NA; V gene: TRBV12-5; J gene: TRBJ2-3; CDR3 DNA: TGTGCTAGTGGTTTGGTACTGGGCAGCACAGATACGCAGTATTTT; CDR3 protein: CASGLVLGSTDTQYF
clone size: NA; D gene: NA; V gene: TRBV4-3; J gene: TRBJ1-2; CDR3 DNA: TGCGCCAGCAGCCCCGACCCCCGAGTTGGCTTCTATGGCTACACCTTC; CDR3 protein: CASSPDPRVGFYGYTF
clone size: NA; D gene: TRBD1; V gene: TRBV7-6; J gene: TRBJ1-5; CDR3 DNA: TGTGCCAGCAGCCTGGGACAGCTTAGCAATCAGCCCCAGCATTTT; CDR3 protein: CASSLGQLSNQPQHF
clone size: NA; D gene: NA; V gene: TRBV28; J gene: TRBJ2-7; CDR3 DNA: TGTGCCAGCAGCGGGTTGCCTGCCTACGAGCAGTACTTC; CDR3 protein: CASSGLPAYEQYF
clone size: NA; D gene: NA; V gene: TRBV15; J gene: TRBJ1-1; CDR3 DNA: TGTGCCACCAGCAGAGACATGCTGAACACTGAAGCTTTCTTT; CDR3 protein: CATSRDMLNTEAFF
clone size: NA; D gene: TRBD1; V gene: TRBV28; J gene: TRBJ1-5; CDR3 DNA: TGTGCCAGCAGTTCAACCGGGACAGGGTTGAGTCAGCCCCAGCATTTT; CDR3 protein: CASSSTGTGLSQPQHF
clone size: NA; D gene: NA; V gene: TRBV15; J gene: TRBJ1-2; CDR3 DNA: TGTGCCACCAGCAGAGATAGGGTCTTCCTCTATGGCTACACCTTC; CDR3 protein: CATSRDRVFLYGYTF
clone size: NA; D gene: TRBD2; V gene: TRBV11-2; J gene: TRBJ2-5; CDR3 DNA: TGTGCCAGCAGCTTAGGCATTAACTTAGCGGGGGGGCCCGCAGAGACCCAGTACTTC; CDR3 protein: CASSLGINLAGGPAETQYF
clone size: NA; D gene: TRBD1; V gene: TRBV18; J gene: TRBJ2-7; CDR3 DNA: TGTGCCAGCTCACCCCCACCGGGACAGGGGGCTGTCGACGAGCAGTACTTC; CDR3 protein: CASSPPPGQGAVDEQYF
clone size: NA; D gene: TRBD1; V gene: TRBV5-5; J gene: TRBJ1-5; CDR3 DNA: TGTGCCAGCAGCCGTCTTACAGGGACAGGCCAGCCCCAGCATTTT; CDR3 protein: CASSRLTGTGQPQHF
clone size: NA; D gene: TRBD1; V gene: TRBV6-1; J gene: TRBJ1-2; CDR3 DNA: TGTGCCAGCAGTGAACTGTCGGGACAGGCTAGGGGCTACACCTTC; CDR3 protein: CASSELSGQARGYTF
clone size: NA; D gene: NA; V gene: TRBV7-9; J gene: TRBJ1-4; CDR3 DNA: TGTGCCAGCAGCTTCGACAGGTTGGGTCCAAATGAAAAACTGTTTTTT; CDR3 protein: CASSFDRLGPNEKLFF
clone size: NA; D gene: TRBD1; V gene: TRBV27; J gene: TRBJ2-7; CDR3 DNA: TGTGCCAGCAGTTCACCGCGAACCGGGACAGACTACGAGCAGTACTTC; CDR3 protein: CASSSPRTGTDYEQYF
clone size: NA; D gene: TRBD2; V gene: TRBV6-2/TRBV6-3; J gene: TRBJ2-3; CDR3 DNA: TGTGCCAGCAGTCACCTAGCGGGGGGAGTCACAGATACGCAGTATTTT; CDR3 protein: CASSHLAGGVTDTQYF
clone size: NA; D gene: TRBD1; V gene: TRBV15; J gene: TRBJ2-7; CDR3 DNA: TGTGCCACCAGCGGGGGACAGGGGGCGTTTTACGAGCAGTACTTC; CDR3 protein: CATSGGQGAFYEQYF
clone size: NA; D gene: TRBD1; V gene: TRBV28; J gene: TRBJ2-5; CDR3 DNA: TGTGCCAGCAGTTCGGCCGGGACAGCTTCCCAAGAGACCCAGTACTTC; CDR3 protein: CASSSAGTASQETQYF
clone size: NA; D gene: NA; V gene: TRBV5-6; J gene: TRBJ1-2; CDR3 DNA: TGTGCCAGCAGCTTGTTCTTCGCGTCAGACCTTTTCCGCTATGGCTACACCTTC; CDR3 protein: CASSLFFASDLFRYGYTF
clone size: NA; D gene: NA; V gene: TRBV3-1/TRBV3-2; J gene: TRBJ1-3; CDR3 DNA: TGTGCCAGCAGCCAAACCCCCCCCCAAAGAAACACCATATATTTT; CDR3 protein: CASSQTPPQRNTIYF
clone size: NA; D gene: TRBD1; V gene: TRBV9; J gene: TRBJ2-7; CDR3 DNA: TGTGCCAGCAGCGGCCGGGACAGGGCCTCCTACGAGCAGTACTTC; CDR3 protein: CASSGRDRASYEQYF
clone size: NA; D gene: NA; V gene: TRBV3-1/TRBV3-2; J gene: TRBJ1-3; CDR3 DNA: TGTGCCAGCAGAGGCGACAGCTCTGGAAACACCATATATTTT; CDR3 protein: CASRGDSSGNTIYF
clone size: NA; D gene: NA; V gene: TRBV27; J gene: TRBJ2-7; CDR3 DNA: TGTGCCAGCAGCCCCACCGCGGACGAGCAGTACTTC; CDR3 protein: CASSPTADEQYF
clone size: NA; D gene: NA; V gene: TRBV10-3; J gene: TRBJ1-2; CDR3 DNA: TGTGCCATCAGTGGAAGTGGAAAAGGATTCGGGGGCTACACCTTC; CDR3 protein: CAISGSGKGFGGYTF